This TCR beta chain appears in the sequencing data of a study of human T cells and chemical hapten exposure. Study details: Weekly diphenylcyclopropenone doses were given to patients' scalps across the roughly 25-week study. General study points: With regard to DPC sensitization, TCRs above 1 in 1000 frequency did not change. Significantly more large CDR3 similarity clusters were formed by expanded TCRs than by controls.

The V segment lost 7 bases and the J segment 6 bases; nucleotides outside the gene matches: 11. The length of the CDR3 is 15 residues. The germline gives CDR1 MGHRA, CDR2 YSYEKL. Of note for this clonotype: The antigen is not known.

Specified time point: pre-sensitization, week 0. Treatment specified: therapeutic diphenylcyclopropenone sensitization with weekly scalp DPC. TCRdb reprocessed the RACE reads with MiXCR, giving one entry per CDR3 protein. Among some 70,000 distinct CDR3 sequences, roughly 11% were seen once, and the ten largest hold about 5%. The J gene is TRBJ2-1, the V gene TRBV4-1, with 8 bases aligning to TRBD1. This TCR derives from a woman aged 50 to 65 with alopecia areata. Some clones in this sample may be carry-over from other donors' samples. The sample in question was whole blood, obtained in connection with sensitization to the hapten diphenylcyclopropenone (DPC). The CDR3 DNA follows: TGCGCCAGCACTCCCTCCAGGGACAGGACCAATGAGCAGTTCTTC. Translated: CASTPSRDRTNEQFF.